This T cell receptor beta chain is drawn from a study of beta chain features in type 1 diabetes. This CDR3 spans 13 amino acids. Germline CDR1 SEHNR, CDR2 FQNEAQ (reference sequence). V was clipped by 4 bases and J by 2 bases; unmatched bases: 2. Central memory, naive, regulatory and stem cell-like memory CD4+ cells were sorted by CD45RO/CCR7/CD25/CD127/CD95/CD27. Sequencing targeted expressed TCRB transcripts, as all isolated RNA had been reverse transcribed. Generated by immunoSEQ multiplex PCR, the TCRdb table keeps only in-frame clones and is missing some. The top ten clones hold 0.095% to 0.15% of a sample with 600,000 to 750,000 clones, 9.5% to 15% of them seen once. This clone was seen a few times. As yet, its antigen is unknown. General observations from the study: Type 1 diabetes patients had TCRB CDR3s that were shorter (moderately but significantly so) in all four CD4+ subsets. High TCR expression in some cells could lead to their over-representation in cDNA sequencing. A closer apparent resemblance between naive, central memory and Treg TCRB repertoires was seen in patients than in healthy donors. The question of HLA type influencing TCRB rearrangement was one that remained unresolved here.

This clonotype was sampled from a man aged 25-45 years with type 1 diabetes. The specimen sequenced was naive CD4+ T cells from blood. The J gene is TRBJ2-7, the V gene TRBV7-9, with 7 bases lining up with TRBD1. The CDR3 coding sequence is TGTGCCAGCAGCTCTCAGGGGGCCTACGAGCAGTACTTC. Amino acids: CASSSQGAYEQYF.